This T cell receptor (beta chain) was captured in a study of cytomegalovirus exposure and HLA in healthy donors. Study outcomes and limitations: When analyzed later, the rates of TCR association showed variation by HLA locus, with DRB1 the most and HLA-C the fewest. The CMV antigen specificity of a few CMV-associated chains was confirmed through in vitro analysis. Productive status was seen about 87% or about 30% of the time for most TCR beta V segments in an earlier analysis.

A multiplex PCR was run with 60 Vbeta primers and 13 Jbeta primers. Study processing details: Roughly 11 million of the about 80 million unique TCR beta chains counted in a later analysis were shared. Sequenced by immunoSEQ multiplex PCR; TCRdb stores in-frame clones only, minus some. D and trimming come from the DNA, and the V and J calls and clone size come from that table. The sample includes approximately 150,000 clones, approximately 77% seen only once; the top ten take more than 3.5%. Comment on this clone: Its target is unknown.

This clonotype was obtained from a man aged 30 to 39 in good health and CMV-seropositive. The sample taken for sequencing was PBMCs.

The CDR3 DNA follows: TGTGCCAGTAGTATGGGGAGAGCGGGGGGACGCACAGATACGCAGTATTTT. Translated: CASSMGRAGGRTDTQYF. The rearrangement joins TRBV19 to TRBJ2-3, with 9 bases lining up with TRBD2. The germline gives CDR1 LNHDA, CDR2 SQIVND (reference sequence). Trimming took 3 bases from V and 1 from J; bases not matched to a gene: 8. The length of the CDR3 is 17 residues.